The 27 T cell receptor beta chains below all came from one sample that was sequenced in a study of multiple sclerosis patients with progressive multifocal leukoencephalopathy. As for time point: before natalizumab initiation. This table comes from immunoSEQ multiplex PCR, and its TCRdb copy is limited to in-frame clones, with some not included. The sample records fewer than 35,000 clones, around 89% being singletons. Sequenced input: PBMCs. Receptors were obtained from a human donor with multiple sclerosis.

The V call is TRBV5-4, the J call TRBJ1-2; D is unresolved. The CDR3 spans 13 residues. The V gene lost 4 bases and the J gene lost 1 base, with 8 bases spanning the gap. CDR1 is SGHNT and CDR2 is YYREEE in the germline V gene (reference sequence). The CDR3 DNA reads TGTGCCAGCAGCCCCGACGATAACTATGGCTACACCTTC. This codes for CASSPDDNYGYTF.

The chain joins TRBV2 to TRBJ2-6; the D gene is possibly TRBD2 (6 bases). The CDR3 length is 16 residues. The germline V and J ends were trimmed by 6 bases and 0 bases, with 12 bases remaining between them. Germline CDR1 and CDR2: SNHLY and FYNNEI. In DNA, the CDR3 is TGTGCCAGCAGGCCGGACGGGGGCTCTGGGGCCAACGTCCTGACTTTC. Protein product: CASRPDGGSGANVLTF.

The V and J genes are TRBV21-1 and TRBJ2-2; the table calls TRBD2, which could not be checked here. TRBV21-1 is flagged as a pseudogene. The CDR3 length is 18 residues. The CDR3 protein is CASSKFPGGGGSTGELFF. The CDR3 nucleotides read TGTGCCAGCAGCAAATTCCCTGGGGGAGGTGGGAGCACCGGGGAGCTGTTTTTT.

The rearrangement uses TRBV10-1 and TRBJ2-1, with 15 bases identical to TRBD2. There are 15 residues in the CDR3. After removal of 6 bases from V and 7 bases from J, the junction contained 4 bases not matched to a gene. Per the germline V gene, CDR1 is WNHNN and CDR2 is SYGVQD (reference sequence). Written as DNA, the CDR3 is TGCGCCAGCAGCACCGGACTAGCGGGAGGGAATGAGCAGTTCTTC. Translated: CASSTGLAGGNEQFF.

The chain recombines TRBV19 with TRBJ2-1, with D possibly matching TRBD1 (6 bases). V dropped 1 base and J dropped 10 bases, with 23 bases sitting between them. CDR3 length equals 17 residues. Germline loops: CDR1 LNHDA, CDR2 SQIVND (reference sequence). DNA of the CDR3: TGTGCCAGTAGTATAGTGGGGGCTACCCCTATCCCTCCAGAGCAGTTCTTC. It codes for CASSIVGATPIPPEQFF.

About this clone: One end of the junction is discordant with germline, which a read error may explain. The chain carries TRBV6-5 and TRBJ2-7; 10 bases fit TRBD1. Germline values: CDR1 MNHEY, CDR2 SVGAGI. The CDR3 contains 12 residues. As DNA, the CDR3 is TGCCCTTACCGGGACAGGGGTCGGGAGCAGTACTTC. This encodes CPYRDRGREQYF.

This chain's CDR3 is CASSGETAYNEQFF. The CDR3 DNA sequence: TGTGCCAGCAGTGGGGAGACAGCCTACAATGAGCAGTTCTTC. V is TRBV25-1 and J is TRBJ2-1; D tentatively reads TRBD1 or TRBD2 (5 bases each). This CDR3 region has 14 residues. In germline, CDR1 is MGHDK, CDR2 SYGVNS. Deletions cut 4 bases from V and 2 bases from J, with 9 bases between. The full variable domain, in which reference TRBV25-1 and TRBJ2-1 provide the parts outside the CDR3, is EADIYQTPRYLVIGTGKKITLECSQTMGHDKMYWYQQDPGMELHLIHYSYGVNSTEKGDLSSESTVSRIRTEHFPLTLESARPSHTSQYLCASSGETAYNEQFFGPGTRLTVL.

The chain carries TRBV5-6 and TRBJ1-6; 7 bases are a match to TRBD1. The CDR3 runs to 15 residues. The V gene end was trimmed by 5 bases and the J gene end by 7 bases; junction bases not matched to a gene: 9. Germline V gives CDR1 SGHDT, CDR2 YYEEEE. CDR3: CASRDRDSSNSPLHF. CDR3 nucleotide sequence: TGTGCCAGCAGAGACAGGGATTCGTCGAATTCACCCCTCCACTTT.

This clone has a single count. V gene TRBV6-5 combines with J gene TRBJ1-4; D ambiguous. The CDR3 totals 13 residues. In germline, CDR1 is MNHEY, CDR2 SVGAGI. The V gene lost 6 bases and the J gene lost 8 bases, with 13 bases spanning the gap. DNA for the CDR3: TGTGCCAGCAGGGGAGACGTAGGCGAAAAACTGTTTTTT. It yields the protein CASRGDVGEKLFF.

This chain links TRBV5-1 with TRBJ2-3; TRBD1 is a possible D gene (6 bases). V was shortened by 0 bases and J by 2 bases, with 10 bases between the two germline ends. Looked up from germline, CDR1 is SGHRS and CDR2 is YFSETQ. This CDR3 has 15 residues. Written as DNA, the CDR3 is TGCGCCAGCAGCTTGGGGGACACCAACACAGATACGCAGTATTTT. Translation gives CASSLGDTNTDTQYF.

The V gene is TRBV29-1, the J gene TRBJ2-1, with a possible D match to TRBD2 (6 bases). V was clipped by 6 bases and J by 3 bases, with 12 bases between them. Germline lookup yields CDR1 SQVTM and CDR2 ANQGSEA. The CDR3 runs to 13 residues. Here the CDR3 DNA reads TGCAGCGTCCTCCCCGGGGGCTACAATGAGCAGTTCTTC. It translates to CSVLPGGYNEQFF.

This clone was seen only once. For the CDR3, the DNA is TGTGCCACCAGCAGAGAGGGACAGGGTTTTGGCTACACCTTC. Encoded protein: CATSREGQGFGYTF. The chain is built from TRBV15 and TRBJ1-2; 9 bases agree with TRBD1. Germline values: CDR1 LNHNV, CDR2 YYDKDF (reference sequence). CDR3 length: 14 amino acids. After removal of 0 bases from V and 7 bases from J, the junction contained 3 bases not matched to a gene.

The chain is built from TRBV19 and TRBJ1-5, with a possible D match to TRBD1 (5 bases). Between the trimmed V and J ends, which lost 10 bases and 3 bases, there was a span of 19 bases. The length of the CDR3 is 15 residues. The V gene's germline CDR1 is LNHDA and CDR2 SQIVND (reference sequence). CDR3 nucleotides: TGTGCCACCCGTGATCCGACTGGGACCAATCAGCCCCAGCATTTT. This gives the protein CATRDPTGTNQPQHF.

The chain recombines TRBV27 with TRBJ1-1; D ambiguous. Germline loops: CDR1 MNHEY, CDR2 SMNVEV (reference sequence). The CDR3 consists of 14 residues. V was trimmed by 4 bases and J by 1 base, leaving 10 bases between them. The CDR3 protein is CASSWAGSNTEAFF. Here the CDR3 DNA reads TGTGCCAGCAGTTGGGCGGGCTCGAACACTGAAGCTTTCTTT.

The genes are TRBV19 and TRBJ1-5; D ambiguous. This CDR3 is built from 16 residues. Trimming took off 5 bases at V and 2 bases at J, with 16 bases between the two ends. Germline CDR1 reads LNHDA; CDR2 reads SQIVND (reference sequence). The CDR3, as DNA: TGTGCCAGTAGTCTTGATCAAATCCTGGGCAATCAGCCCCAGCATTTT. Amino acids: CASSLDQILGNQPQHF.

The gene calls are TRBV11-1 and TRBJ2-1; D gene uncertain. The V gene lost 5 bases and the J gene lost 1 base, with 3 bases spanning the gap. CDR1 and CDR2 from the germline V gene are SGHAT and FQDESV (reference sequence). The CDR3 extends over 12 amino acids. CDR3 in amino acids: CASSHSYNEQFF. The CDR3 nucleotides are TGTGCCAGCAGCCATTCCTACAATGAGCAGTTCTTC.

This sequence joins TRBV6-5 and TRBJ2-7, with a possible D match to TRBD2 (6 bases). The length of the CDR3 is 15 residues. Looked up from germline, CDR1 is MNHEY and CDR2 is SVGAGI. Trimming pared 9 bases from V and 2 bases from J, leaving 20 bases between. The CDR3 loop is CASRLGGPTTYEQYF. The CDR3, as DNA: TGTGCCAGTCGCCTTGGAGGGCCAACGACCTACGAGCAGTACTTC.

The chain has TRBV28 and TRBJ2-7, with TRBD1 matching over 8 bases. The ends lost 10 bases at V and 4 bases at J; junction bases unmatched: 9. The CDR3 is made up of 13 amino acids. CDR1 is MDHEN and CDR2 is SYDVKM in the germline V gene. The CDR3 DNA is TGTGCCATCAGGGGGCGTGATGGGTACGAGCAGTACTTC. Amino acid sequence: CAIRGRDGYEQYF.

This clone was found a few times. CDR3 amino acids: CASSKTGVNTGELFF. The CDR3 DNA sequence: TGTGCCAGCAGCAAGACAGGGGTCAACACCGGGGAGCTGTTTTTT. This chain uses TRBV9 with TRBJ2-2; TRBD1 matches 8 bases. There are 15 residues in the CDR3. V lost 4 bases to trimming and J lost 2 bases; unmatched junction nucleotides: 4. CDR1 and CDR2 from the germline V gene are SGDLS and YYNGEE.

The chain uses TRBV28 and TRBJ2-7, with D perhaps being TRBD1 or TRBD2 (6 bases each). The CDR3 covers 15 residues. V shed 5 bases and J shed 9 bases, with 23 bases lying between them. Germline V gene sequence: CDR1 MDHEN, CDR2 SYDVKM. CDR3 amino acids: CASSLPGVGADWQYF. The CDR3 DNA reads TGTGCCAGCAGTCTCCCGGGGGTGGGGGCGGATTGGCAGTACTTC.

This clone was detected only a few times. The J gene is TRBJ1-5, the V gene TRBV27; D is unresolved. The germline V gene encodes CDR1 MNHEY and CDR2 SMNVEV (reference sequence). The V end was cut by 4 bases, the J end by 3 bases, with 16 bases between. The CDR3 length is 16 residues. The CDR3 reads CASSSETDGVNQPQHF. CDR3 sequence (DNA): TGTGCCAGCAGTTCAGAGACGGACGGGGTCAATCAGCCCCAGCATTTT.

V and J are TRBV27 and TRBJ2-7; 10 positions match TRBD1. The V and J ends lost 7 bases and 5 bases, in that order; junction bases with no gene match: 8. Germline CDR1 MNHEY, CDR2 SMNVEV (reference sequence). This CDR3 is built from 14 residues. The CDR3 protein is CASTARDRGHEQYF. Here the CDR3 DNA reads TGTGCCAGCACCGCTCGGGACAGGGGCCACGAGCAGTACTTC.

The CDR3 DNA is TGCGCCAGCAGCCCTAATAGGGGCGGGGGATACAATGAGCAGTTCTTC. Translated, it gives CASSPNRGGGYNEQFF. The J gene is TRBJ2-1, the V gene TRBV4-3; the match to TRBD2 covers 7 bases. V trimming: 4 bases; J trimming: 4 bases; junction bases outside the gene matches: 10. The CDR3 extends over 16 amino acids. Germline loops: CDR1 LGHNA, CDR2 YSLEER.

This sequence joins TRBV12-1 and TRBJ2-6. TRBV12-1 counts as a pseudogene. The CDR3 runs to 19 residues. The CDR3 spells CASSPPPTGTGSGANVLTF. The DNA of the CDR3 is TGTGCCAGCAGCCCCCCTCCGACTGGGACGGGCTCTGGGGCCAACGTCCTGACTTTC.

The V and J genes are TRBV5-1 and TRBJ1-1, with a tentative D call TRBD1 (5 bases). V lost 4 bases and J lost 0, with 13 bases in between. The germline gives CDR1 SGHRS, CDR2 YFSETQ. The CDR3 consists of 15 residues. CDR3 in DNA: TGCGCCAGCAGCAGTCGACAGAACATGAACACTGAAGCTTTCTTT. It yields the protein CASSSRQNMNTEAFF.

The V and J genes are TRBV12-5 and TRBJ1-2, with D perhaps matching TRBD1 (5 bases). The CDR3 runs 14 residues. V lost 9 bases and J 10 bases, leaving 24 bases between the germline ends. Germline V lookup: CDR1 LGHNT, CDR2 FRNRAP. CDR3 amino acids: CASDPPGRTSAYTF. The CDR3 DNA follows: TGTGCTAGCGACCCCCCGGGACGGACCTCTGCCTACACCTTC.

This rearrangement joins TRBV11-3 to TRBJ2-3; 15 bases are a match to TRBD2. V shed 4 bases and J 1 base; nucleotides not matched to a gene: 6. The CDR3 is 18 amino acids. CDR1 is SGHNT and CDR2 is YENEEA in the germline V gene. The CDR3: CASSSGTSGRWGTDTQYF. CDR3 sequence (DNA): TGTGCCAGCAGCTCAGGGACTAGCGGGAGGTGGGGCACAGATACGCAGTATTTT.